These 30 T cell receptor beta chains originate from one sample sequenced in a study of identical twins' blood T cells (dated by TCRdb to 2013 to 2014). The library was prepared using 5' RACE. TCRdb names Illumina Genome Analyzer IIx as the instrument used. Using fastp at Q25 and MiXCR, TCRdb reprocessed the public reads and kept productive beta chains. Identical CDR3 proteins give one entry, which carries the most common genes and DNA. A total of 350,000 to 400,000 distinct CDR3 sequences appear in this sample, 28% of them only once. The ten top clones hold about 6% of the sample. Sequenced: PBMCs. The receptor source for this set is a woman aged 18-49 years in good health.

J is TRBJ2-1 and V is TRBV5-1; either TRBD1 or TRBD2 may fit D (5 bases each). CDR3 length: 10 residues. V gave up 7 bases and J gave up 8 bases, with 7 bases separating them. Germline CDR1 and CDR2: SGHRS and YFSETQ. In nucleotides, the CDR3 is TGCGCCAGCGGGGACCATGAGCAGTTCTTC. Residues: CASGDHEQFF.

At least ten counts were recorded for this clonotype. The V and J genes are TRBV5-1 and TRBJ1-4; no clear D. V lost 4 bases to trimming and J lost 5 bases, with 12 bases between them. Germline assignment: CDR1 SGHRS and CDR2 YFSETQ. The CDR3 is 14 residues long. The CDR3 region has the DNA TGCGCCAGCAGCCCGTGGGAGGCGAATGAAAAACTGTTTTTT. Its protein product is CASSPWEANEKLFF.

This clonotype was counted a few times. The chain joins TRBV3-1 to TRBJ1-2; D call uncertain. V lost 2 bases and J 8 bases, leaving 9 bases between the germline ends. CDR1 and CDR2 (germline): LGHDT, YNNKEL (reference sequence). The CDR3 extends over 12 amino acids. CDR3 sequence: CASSQFGLGYTF. The CDR3, as DNA: TGTGCCAGCAGCCAATTCGGCCTCGGCTACACCTTC.

The chain has TRBV25-1 and TRBJ2-7; 7 nucleotides match TRBD1. V was pared by 2 bases and J by 2 bases, with 6 bases of the junction left unmatched. The CDR3 sequence is 15 residues long. Looked up from germline, CDR1 is MGHDK and CDR2 is SYGVNS. The CDR3 spells CASSEGTVPPYEQYF. The DNA of the CDR3 is TGTGCCAGCAGTGAAGGGACAGTGCCGCCCTACGAGCAGTACTTC.

V and J are TRBV4-1 and TRBJ2-1; possibly TRBD2 for D (6 bases). This CDR3 contains 17 residues. V was pared by 6 bases and J by 0 bases, with 18 bases between. Germline V gene lookup returns CDR1 MGHRA and CDR2 YSYEKL. The CDR3 DNA is TGCGCCAGCAGACCCCGGACGGACGGGAGCTCCTACAATGAGCAGTTCTTC. It specifies CASRPRTDGSSYNEQFF.

There are a few counts of this clonotype. The J gene is TRBJ2-7, the V gene TRBV25-1, with D unresolved. This CDR3 has 14 residues. From germline, CDR1 is MGHDK and CDR2 SYGVNS. V lost 3 bases and J lost 2, with 11 bases in between. CDR3 loop: CASSDDILPYEQYF. The CDR3 DNA reads as TGTGCCAGCAGTGATGACATCCTACCCTACGAGCAGTACTTC.

To note about this clonotype: The junction and the germline gene differ at one end; a read error may be behind it. The chain links TRBV6-6 to TRBJ2-7; D remains ambiguous. There are 14 residues in the CDR3. CDR1 MNHNY and CDR2 SVGAGI come from the germline V gene (reference sequence). The CDR3 sequence is CAGRPQKSAYEQYF. CDR3 DNA sequence: TGTGCCGGCAGACCACAGAAATCAGCCTACGAGCAGTACTTC.

This clonotype came up a few times. The chain uses TRBV7-9 and TRBJ2-3; a possible D gene is TRBD1 (5 bases). Germline CDR1 reads SEHNR; CDR2 reads FQNEAQ (reference sequence). The V end lost 4 bases, the J end lost 0 bases, and 14 bases lay between the germline ends. The CDR3 has 16 residues. For the CDR3, the DNA is TGTGCCAGCAGCTCCCTAGGGGATGCTAGCACAGATACGCAGTATTTT. This sequence encodes CASSSLGDASTDTQYF.

This clonotype was counted ten times or more. The chain couples TRBV3-1 to TRBJ1-2; D is ambiguous. Germline V gene sequence: CDR1 LGHDT, CDR2 YNNKEL (reference sequence). With 0 bases removed from V and 8 bases from J, the gap between germline ends came to 10 bases. The CDR3 has 13 residues. The CDR3 loop is CASSQEWVPGYTF. DNA of the CDR3: TGTGCCAGCAGCCAAGAATGGGTCCCCGGCTACACCTTC.

There are a few counts of this clonotype. The chain couples TRBV25-1 to TRBJ1-2; possible D gene TRBD1, 5 bases. CDR1 is MGHDK, CDR2 SYGVNS, per germline. The CDR3 loop spans 14 amino acids. V lost 5 bases to trimming and J lost 6 bases, with 16 bases between them. CDR3 protein: CASSSEQARHGYTF. In DNA, the CDR3 is TGTGCCAGCAGTTCAGAACAGGCTCGGCATGGCTACACCTTC.

CDR3 DNA sequence: TGCAGTGCTAGGGGGACTAGCGGCCTCTGTCATGAGCAGTTCTTC. Protein sequence: CSARGTSGLCHEQFF. The rearrangement uses TRBV20-1 and TRBJ2-1; 11 bases map to TRBD2. This CDR3 comprises 15 residues. The germline CDR1 and CDR2 sequences are DFQATT and SNEGSKA (reference sequence). After removal of 3 bases from V and 8 bases from J, the junction contained 9 bases not matched to a gene.

In the case of this clonotype: A read error may account for a junction end that differs from germline. This sequence joins TRBV29-1 and TRBJ2-7, with D hard to call. The CDR3 has 14 residues. Germline V gene lookup returns CDR1 SQVTM and CDR2 ANQGSEA. The CDR3 loop is CNVALSGSYYEQYF. The DNA of the CDR3 is TGCAACGTTGCACTATCCGGTTCTTACTACGAGCAGTACTTC.

This clonotype was counted a few times. V is TRBV7-9 and J is TRBJ1-1, with 7 bases lining up with TRBD1. Germline CDR1 and CDR2: SEHNR and FQNEAQ (reference sequence). The ends lost 5 bases at V and 1 base at J; junction bases unmatched: 4. CDR3 length equals 14 residues. Here the CDR3 DNA reads TGTGCCAGCAGCCAACAGGGGCCGAACACTGAAGCTTTCTTT. This sequence encodes CASSQQGPNTEAFF.

The table lists this clonotype with a few counts. The chain carries TRBV20-1 and TRBJ2-4, with D tentatively TRBD1 (6 bases). Germline CDR1 and CDR2: DFQATT and SNEGSKA (reference sequence). This CDR3 spans 15 amino acids. Trimming cost V 0 bases and J 0 bases, with 9 bases left between them. The CDR3 nucleotides are TGCAGTGCTAGAGATAACAGGGTAGCCAAAAACATTCAGTACTTC. Its translation is CSARDNRVAKNIQYF.

This clonotype showed up many times. The chain couples TRBV5-1 to TRBJ1-1; D is unclear. Germline V CDR1 and CDR2: SGHRS, YFSETQ. The CDR3 extends over 15 amino acids. V lost 4 bases, J lost 0 bases, and 13 bases lay in between. CDR3 in amino acids: CASSMTSYMNTEAFF. CDR3 bases: TGCGCCAGCAGCATGACATCCTACATGAACACTGAAGCTTTCTTT.

The rearrangement links TRBV7-2 to TRBJ2-7, with D maybe TRBD2 (6 bases). Germline values: CDR1 SGHTA, CDR2 FQGNSA. Trimming removed 3 bases from V and 2 bases from J, with 8 bases in between. The CDR3 is 13 amino acids. CDR3 region: CASSFAGTYEQYF. CDR3 DNA sequence: TGTGCCAGCAGCTTTGCGGGGACCTACGAGCAGTACTTC. The full variable domain, in which reference TRBV7-2 and TRBJ2-7 provide the parts outside the CDR3, is GAGVSQSPSNKVTEKGKDVELRCDPISGHTALYWYRQSLGQGLEFLIYFQGNSAPDKSGLPSDRFSAERTGGSVSTLTIQRTQQEDSAVYLCASSFAGTYEQYFGPGTRLTVT.

The chain joins TRBV6-6 to TRBJ2-7; D is unclear. CDR1 is MNHNY, CDR2 SVGAGI, per germline (reference sequence). The V end lost 4 bases, the J end lost 2 bases, and 12 bases lay between the germline ends. This CDR3 has 14 residues. CDR3: CASSSLSPPYEQYF. CDR3 DNA sequence: TGTGCCAGCAGTTCCCTAAGTCCCCCCTACGAGCAGTACTTC.

This chain joins TRBV6-1 and TRBJ2-7; 8 bases map to TRBD1. The CDR3 loop spans 12 amino acids. The trim removed 10 bases at V and 3 bases at J, leaving 5 bases unmatched. Germline CDR1 is MNHNS and CDR2 is SASEGT. The chain's CDR3 is CATRTGSYEQYF. The CDR3 coding sequence is TGTGCCACCCGGACAGGGAGCTACGAGCAGTACTTC.

This clonotype has at least ten counts. This chain links TRBV2 with TRBJ2-5, with D unclear. V lost 6 bases and J lost 4, with 9 bases in between. Per the germline V gene, CDR1 is SNHLY and CDR2 is FYNNEI. The CDR3 is made up of 12 amino acids. Written as DNA, the CDR3 is TGTGCCAGCAGCCTTCGCCGAGAGACCCAGTACTTC. This sequence encodes CASSLRRETQYF.

The chain carries TRBV2 and TRBJ2-1, with 9 bases identical to TRBD1. J was trimmed by 3 bases and V by 6 bases; bases with no gene match: 9. CDR1 is SNHLY, CDR2 FYNNEI, per germline. This CDR3 region has 16 residues. CDR3 residues: CASRLTRDRVYNEQFF. The CDR3 DNA is TGTGCCAGCAGATTAACCCGGGACAGGGTCTACAATGAGCAGTTCTTC.

The chain uses TRBV20-1 and TRBJ2-3; 8 nucleotides agree with TRBD2. Germline CDR1 is DFQATT and CDR2 is SNEGSKA (reference sequence). The CDR3 contains 13 residues. V was pared by 6 bases and J by 3 bases, with 5 bases of the junction left unmatched. In nucleotides, the CDR3 is TGCAGTGCCCTCGGGGGGGAGACAGATACGCAGTATTTT. It translates to CSALGGETDTQYF.

V gene TRBV27 combines with J gene TRBJ1-1, with D possibly TRBD1 on 6 matching bases. CDR1 is MNHEY, CDR2 SMNVEV, per germline (reference sequence). This CDR3 has 13 amino acids. V lost 0 bases to trimming and J lost 10 bases, with 12 bases between them. CDR3 region: CASSLSGQGRAFF. In DNA form, the CDR3 reads TGTGCCAGCAGTTTATCGGGCCAGGGGAGAGCTTTCTTT.

The chain uses TRBV12-3 or TRBV12-4 and TRBJ1-1; D is perhaps TRBD1 (5 bases). V dropped 3 bases and J dropped 10 bases, with 12 bases sitting between them. This CDR3 spans 12 amino acids. DNA for the CDR3: TGTGCCAGCAGTTTGTATCAGGGTGCAGCTTTCTTT. Translated, it gives CASSLYQGAAFF.

This clonotype has only a few counts. CDR3 bases: TGTGCCAGCAGTTACGGCAGGGGTACATACAATGAGCAGTTCTTC. The encoded protein is CASSYGRGTYNEQFF. This chain joins TRBV6-5 and TRBJ2-1; D perhaps matches TRBD1 (6 bases). CDR3 length: 15 residues. V gave up 2 bases and J gave up 4 bases, with 12 bases separating them. Germline V CDR1 and CDR2: MNHEY, SVGAGI.

This clonotype occurred a few times. V and J are TRBV24-1 and TRBJ2-7; a weak D match, TRBD1 (5 bases). This CDR3 has 14 residues. V shed 5 bases and J shed 0 bases, with 10 bases lying between them. Germline V gives CDR1 KGHDR, CDR2 SFDVKD. The CDR3 loop reads CATSVADSSYEQYF. The CDR3 DNA follows: TGTGCCACCAGTGTCGCTGACAGCTCCTACGAGCAGTACTTC.

The chain is built from TRBV7-8 and TRBJ1-5; 8 bases fit TRBD1. This CDR3 has 14 residues. V trimming: 5 bases; J trimming: 5 bases; junction bases outside the gene matches: 5. The germline CDR1 and CDR2 sequences are SGHVS and FQNEAQ. CDR3 bases: TGTGCCAGCAGCCAGACAGGGGCTTATCAGCCCCAGCATTTT. It translates to CASSQTGAYQPQHF.

As regards this clonotype: At one of its ends the junction is not consistent with the germline gene, which may arise from a read error. The chain links TRBV6-5 to TRBJ1-6; D is unresolved. The CDR3 is made up of 13 amino acids. From germline, CDR1 is MNHEY and CDR2 SVGAGI. Written as DNA, the CDR3 is TGTGCCAGCAGTTCTGAGTCTAATTCACCCATCCACTTT. It specifies CASSSESNSPIHF.

This clonotype turned up a few times. The chain recombines TRBV7-9 with TRBJ1-1; TRBD1 agrees at 9 bases. The germline V gene encodes CDR1 SEHNR and CDR2 FQNEAQ (reference sequence). Trimming at V came to 6 bases and at J to 2 bases, leaving 10 bases not matched to a gene. The CDR3 consists of 16 residues. In nucleotides, the CDR3 is TGTGCCAGCAGATCACAGGGGGCGAGGCCTAACACTGAAGCTTTCTTT. It specifies CASRSQGARPNTEAFF.

The DNA of the CDR3 is TGTGCCAGCACCCGGGGACAGGGTTTATACATTCAGTACTTC. As protein: CASTRGQGLYIQYF. This chain joins TRBV5-6 and TRBJ2-4; 9 nucleotides agree with TRBD1. The CDR3 extends over 14 amino acids. Germline V gene sequence: CDR1 SGHDT, CDR2 YYEEEE. V gave up 6 bases and J gave up 8 bases; unmatched junction bases: 9.

The gene calls are TRBV7-2 and TRBJ1-1, with D uncertain. Trimming took 2 bases from V and 10 from J, leaving 17 bases between them. In germline, CDR1 is SGHTA, CDR2 FQGNSA. The CDR3 consists of 14 residues. CDR3 coding DNA: TGTGCCAGCAGCTTAAAACCTGACGTAGGCGGAGCTTTCTTT. Translation gives CASSLKPDVGGAFF. Variable domain in full (rest from reference TRBV7-2 and TRBJ1-1): GAGVSQSPSNKVTEKGKDVELRCDPISGHTALYWYRQSLGQGLEFLIYFQGNSAPDKSGLPSDRFSAERTGGSVSTLTIQRTQQEDSAVYLCASSLKPDVGGAFFGQGTRLTVV.